The present T cell receptor (beta chain) was sequenced within a study of shared clonotypes between healthy human individuals. The wider study: Plates per donor: three CD4 naive, three CD4 memory, two CD8 naive, one CD8 memory.

Data came from immunoSEQ multiplex PCR; TCRdb stores just in-frame clones and leaves some out. The sample has 2 million to 2.5 million clones, over 85% seen once. V shed 4 bases, J shed 7 bases, and the junction held 2 bases outside the gene matches. Germline CDR1 and CDR2: MRHNA and SNTAGT. CDR3 size: 14 residues. The J gene is TRBJ2-4, the V gene TRBV6-4, with TRBD1 matching 12 bases. Input material: naive CD4+ T cells from PBMCs. As to subset: CD45RA+ positively selected. The source is a man aged 18-30 years in good health. Some clones in this sample may be carry-over from other donors' samples. The CDR3, as DNA: TGTGCCAGCAGTGCCGGGACAGGGGGCAACATTCAGTACTTC. It yields the protein CASSAGTGGNIQYF.